These 24 T cell receptor beta chains came from one sample sequenced in a study of cytomegalovirus exposure and HLA in healthy donors. The PCR ran on 60 Vbeta and 13 Jbeta primers. Sequenced by immunoSEQ multiplex PCR; TCRdb stores in-frame clones only, minus some. The repertoire holds around 100,000 clones, with about 68% as singletons. What was sequenced was PBMCs. These receptor sequences come from a male donor in good health and CMV-seropositive.

This clone came up a few times. This CDR3 reads CAWRMWGPTETEAFF. The CDR3 coding sequence is TGTGCCTGGAGGATGTGGGGGCCTACAGAGACTGAAGCTTTCTTT. The chain has TRBV30 and TRBJ1-1; TRBD1 is a possible D gene (6 bases). V dropped 3 bases and J dropped 5 bases, with 19 bases sitting between them. This CDR3 is built from 15 residues. The germline gives CDR1 GTSNPN, CDR2 SVGIG (reference sequence). The full variable domain, completed using reference TRBV30 and TRBJ1-1, is SQTIHQWPATLVQPVGSPLSLECTVEGTSNPNLYWYRQAAGRGLQLLFYSVGIGQISSEVPQNLSASRPQDRQFILSSKKLLLSDSGFYLCAWRMWGPTETEAFFGQGTRLTVV.

This chain joins TRBV9 and TRBJ2-5; the D gene is possibly TRBD2 (6 bases). Trimming removed 4 bases at V and 5 bases at J, with 18 bases between. Germline loops: CDR1 SGDLS, CDR2 YYNGEE. CDR3 length equals 15 residues. For the CDR3, the DNA is TGTGCCAGCAGCTTTAGGACGGACTACCGGGAGACCCAGTACTTC. Translated: CASSFRTDYRETQYF.

This sequence joins TRBV4-1 and TRBJ2-5, with D possibly being TRBD1 (5 bases). The CDR3 is 13 amino acids. The V gene's germline CDR1 is MGHRA and CDR2 YSYEKL. V lost 2 bases to trimming and J lost 4 bases, with 8 bases between them. Written as DNA, the CDR3 is TGCGCCAGCAGCCAATTGGGGCTAGAGACCCAGTACTTC. Protein: CASSQLGLETQYF.

This chain joins TRBV7-9 and TRBJ1-3; D ambiguous. Trimming took off 11 bases at V and 0 bases at J, with 14 bases between the two ends. Germline V lookup: CDR1 SEHNR, CDR2 FQNEAQ (reference sequence). The CDR3 covers 14 residues. The CDR3 loop reads CAWRRESSGNTIYF. DNA of the CDR3: TGTGCCTGGCGGCGGGAAAGCTCTGGAAACACCATATATTTT.

The sample holds one count of this clone. J is TRBJ1-5 and V is TRBV30; maybe TRBD1 (5 bases). In germline, CDR1 is GTSNPN, CDR2 SVGIG (reference sequence). The CDR3 sequence is 14 residues long. V was pared by 2 bases and J by 5 bases, with 13 bases between. The CDR3 loop is CAWSPGWGDQPQHF. DNA for the CDR3: TGTGCCTGGAGTCCAGGGTGGGGGGATCAGCCCCAGCATTTT.

This clone has a handful of counts. The V and J genes are TRBV18 and TRBJ1-6, with 8 bases that match TRBD1. Germline V gene sequence: CDR1 KGHSH, CDR2 LQKENI. This CDR3 spans 15 amino acids. Trimming removed 3 bases from V and 6 bases from J; junction bases left unmatched: 4. This chain's CDR3 is CASSPADRGNSPLHF. The CDR3 DNA reads TGTGCCAGCTCACCTGCCGACAGGGGTAATTCACCCCTCCACTTT.

This clone was seen more than once but under ten times. V gene TRBV11-3 combines with J gene TRBJ2-2, with 7 positions matching TRBD1. Germline V gene sequence: CDR1 SGHNT, CDR2 YENEEA. The CDR3 covers 17 residues. V gave up 0 bases and J gave up 2 bases; unmatched junction bases: 6. In nucleotides, the CDR3 is TGTGCCAGCAGCTTAGATTTTGGGACAGAAAACACCGGGGAGCTGTTTTTT. Protein sequence: CASSLDFGTENTGELFF.

This chain joins TRBV19 and TRBJ1-1, with D perhaps matching TRBD1 (6 bases). The CDR3 contains 14 residues. V lost 7 bases and J lost 1, with 13 bases in between. Germline V CDR1 and CDR2: LNHDA, SQIVND (reference sequence). CDR3 coding DNA: TGTGCCAGTATCCCCGACAGGACGAACACTGAAGCTTTCTTT. This sequence encodes CASIPDRTNTEAFF.

The chain carries TRBV5-1 and TRBJ1-1; 7 nucleotides line up with TRBD1. The J segment lost 1 base and the V segment lost 4 bases, leaving 10 bases of the junction unmatched. CDR1 and CDR2 (germline): SGHRS, YFSETQ. The CDR3 runs to 16 residues. CDR3: CASSGAGGTPNTEAFF. Here the CDR3 DNA reads TGCGCCAGCAGCGGTGCAGGGGGTACCCCGAACACTGAAGCTTTCTTT.

The chain employs TRBV10-3 and TRBJ1-4, with D possibly TRBD1 on 6 matching bases. Trimming left V 0 bases short and J 8 bases short, with 19 bases between. This CDR3 spans 17 amino acids. Germline values: CDR1 ENHRY, CDR2 SYGVKD. CDR3 nucleotides: TGTGCCATCAGTGAGTCTGGTGGGGGGGCGCTTGGCGAAAAACTGTTTTTT. As protein: CAISESGGGALGEKLFF.

The chain joins TRBV28 to TRBJ1-5, with D perhaps matching TRBD1 (6 bases). The V end lost 5 bases, the J end lost 7 bases, and 12 bases lay between the germline ends. Germline V gene lookup returns CDR1 MDHEN and CDR2 SYDVKM. The CDR3 has 13 amino acids. Here the CDR3 DNA reads TGTGCCAGCAGTACAGGGAGAAACCAGCCCCAGCATTTT. Amino acids: CASSTGRNQPQHF.

This clone was seen a single time. CDR3 amino acids: CASSYSPRQGWTEAFF. DNA of the CDR3: TGTGCCAGCAGTTATTCCCCCCGACAGGGGTGGACTGAAGCTTTCTTT. This chain connects TRBV6-5 to TRBJ1-1; 8 bases are a match to TRBD1. In germline, CDR1 is MNHEY, CDR2 SVGAGI. The J segment lost 5 bases and the V segment lost 3 bases, leaving 11 bases of the junction unmatched. The CDR3 runs to 16 residues.

The chain combines TRBV18 with TRBJ1-1, with D maybe TRBD1 (5 bases). Germline V gene lookup returns CDR1 KGHSH and CDR2 LQKENI. This CDR3 is built from 12 residues. Trimming left V 4 bases short and J 11 bases short, with 14 bases between. The CDR3 DNA follows: TGTGCCAGCTCACAGGGGCGAGAATACGCTTTCTTT. It specifies CASSQGREYAFF.

V and J are TRBV5-4 and TRBJ1-2, with 7 bases matching TRBD1. The CDR3 sequence is 16 residues long. J lost 4 bases, V lost 0 bases, and 9 bases had no gene match. Germline assignment: CDR1 SGHNT and CDR2 YYREEE (reference sequence). CDR3 in DNA: TGTGCCAGCAGCTTGGGGGGCAGGGGGGACAGCTATGGCTACACCTTC. Encoded protein: CASSLGGRGDSYGYTF.

The rearrangement links TRBV19 to TRBJ1-4, with 7 bases lining up with TRBD1. The CDR3 is 17 amino acids. V lost 5 bases to trimming and J lost 3 bases; unmatched junction nucleotides: 12. Germline loops: CDR1 LNHDA, CDR2 SQIVND (reference sequence). The CDR3 bases are TGTGCCAGTAGTGACAGGGCCCTGTCTGGTTCTAATGAAAAACTGTTTTTT. It is translated as CASSDRALSGSNEKLFF.

V usage is TRBV7-6 and J usage is TRBJ1-4; a possible D gene is TRBD1 (6 bases). Per the germline V gene, CDR1 is SGHVS and CDR2 is FNYEAQ. V was shortened by 4 bases and J by 6 bases, with 15 bases between the two germline ends. This CDR3 has 15 amino acids. The CDR3 region has the DNA TGTGCCAGCAGCTATCGGGACATTCTTGATGAAAAACTGTTTTTT. Protein product: CASSYRDILDEKLFF.

This clone was seen only once. The rearrangement links TRBV4-1 to TRBJ1-6; 7 bases map to TRBD1. The germline CDR1 and CDR2 sequences are MGHRA and YSYEKL. J gave up 7 bases and V 4 bases, and 7 bases lay outside the gene matches. The CDR3 sequence is 15 residues long. DNA for the CDR3: TGCGCCAGCAGCCGCCATGGGACAGCAAATTCACCCCTCCACTTT. As protein: CASSRHGTANSPLHF.

The rearrangement joins TRBV4-1 to TRBJ2-7; 11 nucleotides match TRBD2. This CDR3 is 16 amino acids long. The V gene end was trimmed by 2 bases and the J gene end by 2 bases; junction bases not matched to a gene: 5. The germline gives CDR1 MGHRA, CDR2 YSYEKL. The DNA for the CDR3 is TGCGCCAGCAGCCAACCCCTAGCGGGGGGCACCTACGAGCAGTACTTC. Its translation is CASSQPLAGGTYEQYF.

The chain couples TRBV5-1 to TRBJ1-1; TRBD1 agrees at 11 bases. CDR3 length: 15 residues. Germline lookup yields CDR1 SGHRS and CDR2 YFSETQ. V dropped 0 bases and J dropped 7; count of bases not matched to a gene: 5. This CDR3 is CASSLEGQGGDEAFF. The DNA of the CDR3 is TGCGCCAGCAGCTTGGAGGGACAGGGGGGCGATGAAGCTTTCTTT.

This clone was counted between two and nine times. The chain is built from TRBV30 and TRBJ2-3; 9 nucleotides align to TRBD1. The CDR3 covers 13 residues. CDR1 is GTSNPN, CDR2 SVGIG, per germline (reference sequence). V shed 5 bases and J 4 bases; nucleotides not matched to a gene: 4. Here the CDR3 reads CAWDRGNPDTQYF. CDR3 DNA: TGTGCCTGGGACAGGGGGAATCCAGATACGCAGTATTTT.

The rearrangement links TRBV11-2 to TRBJ2-2; 7 nucleotides align to TRBD2. The CDR3 totals 16 residues. V dropped 3 bases and J dropped 4; count of bases not matched to a gene: 8. Germline V gene data show CDR1 as SGHAT and CDR2 as FQNNGV. CDR3 loop: CASSFRSSGPTGELFF. As DNA, the CDR3 is TGTGCCAGCAGCTTTAGGTCTAGCGGTCCCACCGGGGAGCTGTTTTTT.

This clone was picked up one time. The rearrangement joins TRBV9 to TRBJ1-2, with D hard to call. Trimming removed 4 bases at V and 5 bases at J, with 15 bases between. The V gene's germline CDR1 is SGDLS and CDR2 YYNGEE. This CDR3 is built from 14 residues. The CDR3: CASSRNDYAYGYTF. The CDR3 DNA reads as TGTGCCAGCAGCCGAAATGACTATGCGTATGGCTACACCTTC.

V and J are TRBV10-3 and TRBJ1-2; unclear D gene. Between the trimmed V and J ends, which lost 6 bases and 7 bases, there was a span of 15 bases. The CDR3 is 13 amino acids. Germline V gene data show CDR1 as ENHRY and CDR2 as SYGVKD. The CDR3 nucleotides are TGTGCCATCAGGCCCGAGGGCATTCCTGGCTACACCTTC. Its protein is CAIRPEGIPGYTF.

This clone came up a few times. This chain connects TRBV30 to TRBJ1-3; 8 bases agree with TRBD1. In germline, CDR1 is GTSNPN, CDR2 SVGIG (reference sequence). Trimming removed 3 bases from V and 3 bases from J; junction bases left unmatched: 4. The CDR3 length is 14 residues. The CDR3 DNA follows: TGTGCCTGGAGCCTCGGACAGGGTGGAAACACCATATATTTT. Residues: CAWSLGQGGNTIYF.